The clone carrying this TCR beta chain was seen a handful of times. Its antigen is not identified. As it was prepared, the TCRbeta library received unique molecular identifiers. One entry per CDR3 protein, called by TCRdb with MiXCR from the PCR reads. The sample shows fewer than 700,000 distinct CDR3 sequences, roughly 13% of them seen only once. The data originate from a study of T-cell reconstitution after alpha-beta-depleted transplantation in children. Notes on the study in general: Newly generated T cells supplied most T-cell counts and diversity one year post-transplant. Elevated TCRbeta diversity at day 60 was traced, in some patients, to surviving recipient T cells and thymic progenitors. About two months after transplant, alpha-beta T cells reportedly came from several hundred expanded graft clones.

J lost 4 bases, V lost 8 bases, and 20 bases had no gene match. Germline V gene data show CDR1 as SQVTM and CDR2 as ANQGSEA. CDR3 length: 18 amino acids. The sample consisted of PBMCs, mostly from graft donor cells, taken 360 days after TCRalphabeta/CD19-depleted stem cell transplant. The chain joins TRBV29-1 to TRBJ2-7; 13 bases are a match to TRBD2. The TCR comes from a male patient younger than 18 who had a stem cell transplant for acute myeloid leukemia, so the T cells may come from the graft donor. CDR3 DNA: TGCAGCTTTGGGAGGGACAGGGGGTGGACTAGCGGGAGTTACGAGCAGTACTTC. It encodes CSFGRDRGWTSGSYEQYF.